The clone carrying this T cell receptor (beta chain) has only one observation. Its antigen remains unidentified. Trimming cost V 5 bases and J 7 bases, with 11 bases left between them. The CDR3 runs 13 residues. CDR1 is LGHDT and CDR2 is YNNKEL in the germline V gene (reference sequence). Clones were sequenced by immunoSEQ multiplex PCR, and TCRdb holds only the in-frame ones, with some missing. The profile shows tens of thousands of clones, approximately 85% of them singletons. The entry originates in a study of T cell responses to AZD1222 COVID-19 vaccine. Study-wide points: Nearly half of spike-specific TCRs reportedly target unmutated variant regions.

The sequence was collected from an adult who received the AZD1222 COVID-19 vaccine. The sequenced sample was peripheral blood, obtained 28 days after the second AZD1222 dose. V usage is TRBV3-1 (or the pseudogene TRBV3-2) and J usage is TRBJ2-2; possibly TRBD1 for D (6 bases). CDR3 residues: CASSKGTIGELFF. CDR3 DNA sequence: TGTGCCAGCAGCAAAGGGACAATCGGGGAGCTGTTTTTT.